This T cell receptor beta chain is from a study of CD8+ T cells in alopecia areata. Study-wide results and limits: Scalp sequencing captures resident alphabeta T cells of normal skin too. Scalp lesions, especially in alopecia totalis/universalis, had higher clonality than normal scalp. Patients shared TCRs less clearly than mice did, possibly owing to HLA.

CDR3 length: 13 amino acids. The V and J ends lost 4 bases and 6 bases respectively, with 12 bases between them. Germline V CDR1 and CDR2: SGHRS, YFSETQ. RNA was extracted and reverse transcribed into cDNA as the sequencing template. Clones were sequenced by immunoSEQ multiplex PCR, and TCRdb holds only the in-frame ones, with some missing. The table shows around 190,000 clones, with more than 50% occurring only once. This clone came up a few times. Its antigen is unidentified. The sample comprised CD8+ T cells sorted from blood. The clonotype comes from a human donor in good health. The V gene is TRBV5-1, the J gene TRBJ2-3, with D unclear. CDR3 amino acids: CASSIYTEDTQYF. The CDR3, as DNA: TGCGCCAGCAGCATTTACACGGAGGATACGCAGTATTTT.